What follows describes a single T cell receptor (beta chain). TCRdb keeps only in-frame clones here, not all; method: immunoSEQ multiplex PCR. The table has hundreds of thousands of clones, nearly 90% seen once. This specimen belongs to a study of blood T cell repertoires in COVID-19. Study information: COVID-19 samples, acute and convalescent, were from the United States, Italy and Spain. Sources were T cells, B-cell-depleted T cells, or PBMCs; the material itself was cDNA or gDNA.

The CDR3 loop spans 15 amino acids. V was trimmed by 0 bases and J by 3 bases, leaving 12 bases between them. CDR1 and CDR2 from the germline V gene are SGHRS and YFSETQ. The sequenced sample consisted of PBMCs or T cells enriched from blood (not recorded which). The sequence derives from a woman aged 45-65 years who had been exposed to COVID-19. This chain uses TRBV5-1 with TRBJ1-2; tentative D call: TRBD1 (5 bases). The CDR3 region is CASSLEGDRYYGYTF. The CDR3 DNA follows: TGCGCCAGCAGCTTGGAAGGGGATCGGTACTATGGCTACACCTTC.